This T cell receptor beta chain was recorded in a study of CD8 T cells in ankylosing spondylitis. Study results and caveats: Researchers reportedly found disease-linked clones significantly enriched in matched ankylosing spondylitis synovial fluid. Disease-linked clones had a CD8+ phenotype and relatively low frequency in peripheral blood. Characteristic, it appeared, of ankylosing spondylitis blood was a TCR beta motif of about eight highly homologous variants. A subset of motif variants has previously been described in the synovial fluid and blood of reactive arthritis.

In regard to this clonotype: The antigen remains undetermined.

From germline, CDR1 is SGHTA and CDR2 FQGNSA. The CDR3 has 14 residues. Between the trimmed V and J ends, which lost 5 bases and 7 bases, there was a span of 18 bases. Quantitative 5'-RACE with molecular barcodes produced the TCR beta libraries. Via MiXCR, TCRdb re-called the 5' RACE reads, giving one row per CDR3 protein. The sample has some 330,000 distinct CDR3 sequences, roughly 8% seen once; the top ten hold more than 14%. The source is a male donor with ankylosing spondylitis. The J gene is TRBJ2-7, the V gene TRBV7-2; TRBD2 is a possible D gene (6 bases). The sample taken for sequencing was blood, either unsorted or a sorted T cell fraction (not recorded which). The CDR3: CASSASGPWGEQYF. As DNA, the CDR3 is TGTGCCAGCAGCGCAAGCGGGCCCTGGGGGGAGCAGTACTTC.